The subject of this entry is one T cell receptor beta chain. Its antigen target is currently unknown. No quality values exist for individual bases; no much larger clone is one base distant. The cysteine opens and the phenylalanine closes a CDR3 of 19 amino acids. CDR3 DNA is the only sequence kept; it has 57 bases, read in frame from the first base. Trimming removed 4 bases from V and 7 bases from J; the gene matches leave 14 bases unexplained. The CDR1 and CDR2 encoded by the germline V gene are SGHVS and FNYEAQ. The method behind the library was the immunoSEQ multiplex PCR assay. In TCRdb, the immuneACCESS table is reduced to in-frame sequences with V and J assigned. These tables do not hold every clone; where another copy was compared, an unresolved V gene accounts for under half, and the others remain unexplained. This sample is represented by under 50,000 clones; 90% to 95% of them were singletons. Roughly 3.7% of the sample rests with the top ten.

The sample belongs to a study of T cell changes during pregnancy in multiple sclerosis (dated by TCRdb to between 2018 and 2021). Some background on the complete study: The study looked at changes in the T cell repertoire across pregnancy in women with multiple sclerosis.

The sequence joins TRBV7-6 to TRBJ2-3, with 16 central nucleotides matching TRBD2. The material was CD8+ T cells from peripheral blood mononuclear cells, obtained after pregnancy. This TCR came from a female donor with multiple sclerosis, enrolled in a pregnancy study. CDR3 region: CASSWGLAGGELSDHTQYF. The DNA sequence reads TGTGCCAGCAGCTGGGGACTAGCGGGGGGGGAGTTGAGTGATCATACGCAGTATTTT.